The 26 T cell receptor beta chains presented below share a single source sample, sequenced in a study of graft-versus-host responses after intestinal transplantation. The antigens these receptors bind are not known. Assay used: immunoSEQ multiplex PCR; TCRdb lists only in-frame clones, some missing. The sample records over 75,000 clones, under 95% being singletons. The starting material was unstimulated CD8+ T cells sorted from spleen or lymph node cells, obtained before transplant. All receptors come from a human donor who was the organ donor for an intestinal transplant.

The rearrangement joins TRBV7-9 to TRBJ2-3, with TRBD2 matching over 11 bases. V gave up 4 bases and J gave up 6 bases; unmatched junction bases: 6. The CDR3 covers 15 residues. Germline V gene sequence: CDR1 SEHNR, CDR2 FQNEAQ (reference sequence). In nucleotides, the CDR3 is TGTGCCAGCAGCTATAGCGGGAGGGGCGCCGATACGCAGTATTTT. Amino acid sequence: CASSYSGRGADTQYF. The whole variable domain, filled in from reference TRBV7-9 and TRBJ2-3, reads DTGVSQNPRHKITKRGQNVTFRCDPISEHNRLYWYRQTLGQGPEFLTYFQNEAQLEKSRLLSDRFSAERPKGSFSTLEIQRTEQGDSAMYLCASSYSGRGADTQYFGPGTRLTVL.

The chain has TRBV5-4 and TRBJ1-3, with a tentative D call TRBD1 (6 bases). The CDR3 covers 14 residues. The germline V gene has CDR1 SGHNT and CDR2 YYREEE (reference sequence). With 3 bases removed from V and 2 bases from J, the gap between germline ends came to 9 bases. The DNA of the CDR3 is TGTGCCAGCAGCTCCAGGACAGCTGGAAACACCATATATTTT. Amino acids: CASSSRTAGNTIYF.

The chain couples TRBV10-3 to TRBJ1-2, with a tentative D call TRBD1 (6 bases). Trimming stripped 4 bases from V and 5 bases from J, with 17 bases between. This CDR3 spans 15 amino acids. Germline CDR1 is ENHRY and CDR2 is SYGVKD. The CDR3 region is CAISGENRVWYGYTF. The CDR3 coding sequence is TGTGCCATCAGTGGAGAGAACAGGGTTTGGTATGGCTACACCTTC.

The chain recombines TRBV4-1 with TRBJ2-1, with TRBD2 identical over 14 bases. Unmatched junction bases numbered 10, after V lost 6 bases and J lost 0 bases. The germline gives CDR1 MGHRA, CDR2 YSYEKL. This CDR3 has 19 residues. The CDR3 is CASSRPGGLAGGSYNEQFF. CDR3 DNA sequence: TGCGCCAGCAGTCGGCCCGGAGGACTAGCGGGGGGCTCCTACAATGAGCAGTTCTTC.

The rearrangement links TRBV29-1 to TRBJ2-7; 9 nucleotides match TRBD1. The CDR3 has 14 amino acids. The junction had 8 bases not matched to a gene; V was cut back by 5 bases and J by 3 bases. Germline V gene sequence: CDR1 SQVTM, CDR2 ANQGSEA. The DNA for the CDR3 is TGCAGCGTTTCACCGGGACAGGGCGGCTACGAGCAGTACTTC. Its translation: CSVSPGQGGYEQYF.

The chain uses TRBV30 and TRBJ2-1; the match to TRBD1 covers 10 bases. V dropped 3 bases and J dropped 6; count of bases not matched to a gene: 5. Germline CDR1 GTSNPN, CDR2 SVGIG (reference sequence). This CDR3 has 14 residues. CDR3 nucleotides: TGTGCCTGGAGCGCCGGGACAGGGGCCAATGAGCAGTTCTTC. Translated, it gives CAWSAGTGANEQFF.

This clone was seen a single time. The V and J genes are TRBV6-6 and TRBJ2-5; D is possibly TRBD2 (6 bases). Germline V lookup: CDR1 MNHNY, CDR2 SVGAGI (reference sequence). This CDR3 is built from 15 residues. V lost 5 bases and J 3 bases, leaving 16 bases between the germline ends. CDR3 region: CASSPIPGTEETQYF. CDR3 DNA: TGTGCCAGCAGTCCTATCCCCGGGACTGAAGAGACCCAGTACTTC.

The chain combines TRBV28 with TRBJ2-1; TRBD2 aligns across 10 bases. The ends lost 5 bases at V and 8 bases at J; junction bases unmatched: 9. Germline assignment: CDR1 MDHEN and CDR2 SYDVKM. This CDR3 spans 15 amino acids. CDR3: CASSQLAGSFYEQFF. As DNA, the CDR3 is TGTGCCAGCAGTCAACTAGCGGGGTCGTTCTATGAGCAGTTCTTC.

V gene TRBV7-7 combines with J gene TRBJ2-1; TRBD2 agrees at 7 bases. The CDR3 is 14 amino acids. Germline loops: CDR1 SSHAT, CDR2 FNYEAQ (reference sequence). The CDR3 loop reads CASGPTPPGGEQFF. The DNA of the CDR3 is TGTGCTAGCGGACCTACACCTCCGGGGGGTGAGCAGTTCTTC.

This chain links TRBV10-1 with TRBJ2-7, with D perhaps matching TRBD2 (5 bases). CDR3 size: 13 residues. Trimming took 8 bases from V and 6 from J, leaving 17 bases between them. CDR1 is WNHNN, CDR2 SYGVQD, per germline (reference sequence). CDR3 protein: CASSRGEWGEQYF. CDR3 nucleotides: TGCGCCAGCTCCCGGGGTGAGTGGGGCGAGCAGTACTTC.

The chain joins TRBV11-3 to TRBJ1-1; tentatively, D is TRBD1 (6 bases). Germline V gene lookup returns CDR1 SGHNT and CDR2 YENEEA. The V and J ends lost 2 bases and 3 bases respectively, with 7 bases between them. The CDR3 totals 13 residues. CDR3 loop: CASSLSGDTEAFF. CDR3 nucleotides: TGTGCCAGCAGCTTATCAGGGGACACTGAAGCTTTCTTT. Full variable domain (outside the CDR3, taken from reference TRBV11-3 and TRBJ1-1): EAGVVQSPRYKIIEKKQPVAFWCNPISGHNTLYWYLQNLGQGPELLIRYENEEAVDDSQLPKDRFSAERLKGVDSTLKIQPAELGDSAVYLCASSLSGDTEAFFGQGTRLTVV.

Comment on this clone: One end of the junction varies from germline; a read error may be responsible. The chain has TRBV11-3 and TRBJ2-3; 10 positions match TRBD1. Per germline, CDR1 SGHNT and CDR2 YENEEA. CDR3 size: 11 residues. CDR3 residues: CASSHRDRGFF. CDR3 nucleotide sequence: TGTGCCAGCAGCCACCGGGACAGGGGTTTTTTT.

This chain joins TRBV4-2 and TRBJ1-4, with TRBD1 matching over 8 bases. This CDR3 has 14 residues. V lost 3 bases and J lost 8; bases outside the gene matches: 5. The germline V gene has CDR1 LGHNA and CDR2 YNFKEQ. The CDR3 region has the DNA TGTGCCAGCAGCCATGGGACAGGCGGGGAAAAACTGTTTTTT. This codes for CASSHGTGGEKLFF.

The rearrangement uses TRBV11-1 and TRBJ2-1; 9 bases fit TRBD2. This CDR3 is 18 amino acids long. Germline V gene lookup returns CDR1 SGHAT and CDR2 FQDESV (reference sequence). With 1 base clipped from V and 0 bases from J, the junction kept 7 bases outside the gene matches. The CDR3 region is CASSLDGRGGSSYNEQFF. The CDR3 DNA follows: TGTGCCAGCAGCTTAGATGGGCGGGGGGGGAGCTCCTACAATGAGCAGTTCTTC.

This clone showed up just once. The chain combines TRBV5-4 with TRBJ2-5; 7 nucleotides line up with TRBD1. After removal of 2 bases from V and 4 bases from J, the junction contained 8 bases not matched to a gene. CDR3 length: 15 amino acids. CDR1 and CDR2 from the germline V gene are SGHNT and YYREEE (reference sequence). DNA for the CDR3: TGTGCCAGCAGCTTTAGCCGACAGGGTACAGAGACCCAGTACTTC. Translated: CASSFSRQGTETQYF.

The V call is TRBV5-6, the J call TRBJ2-7, with 8 nucleotides matching TRBD2. Germline V gives CDR1 SGHDT, CDR2 YYEEEE. This CDR3 is built from 15 residues. The trim removed 4 bases at V and 5 bases at J, leaving 11 bases unmatched. CDR3 in amino acids: CASSMKTAGDNEQYF. The DNA of the CDR3 is TGTGCCAGCAGCATGAAGACAGCGGGAGACAACGAGCAGTACTTC.

This clone is a singleton in its sample. The chain is built from TRBV11-2 and TRBJ2-1, with D hard to call. V shed 4 bases and J shed 0 bases, with 19 bases lying between them. Germline CDR1 is SGHAT and CDR2 is FQNNGV. The CDR3 has 18 amino acids. This chain's CDR3 is CASSSIQPFDLSYNEQFF. CDR3 sequence (DNA): TGTGCCAGCAGCTCAATACAGCCTTTCGATCTCTCCTACAATGAGCAGTTCTTC.

This CDR3 reads CASSPNVEGEDRGYTF. In DNA, the CDR3 is TGTGCCAGCAGCCCGAATGTGGAGGGTGAGGATCGAGGCTACACCTTC. J is TRBJ1-2 and V is TRBV7-8, with D unclear. CDR1 and CDR2 from the germline V gene are SGHVS and FQNEAQ. Deletions cut 5 bases from V and 8 bases from J, with 24 bases between. CDR3 size: 16 residues.

The gene calls are TRBV7-2 and TRBJ2-7, with D maybe TRBD1 (5 bases). CDR1 and CDR2 (germline): SGHTA, FQGNSA. The CDR3 has 14 amino acids. Trimming shortened V by 4 bases and J by 3 bases, and 13 bases separated the two germline ends. The CDR3 sequence is CASSSTATHYEQYF. The CDR3 coding sequence is TGTGCCAGCAGCTCGACAGCGACCCACTACGAGCAGTACTTC. Drawing the rest from reference TRBV7-2 and TRBJ2-7, the complete variable domain is GAGVSQSPSNKVTEKGKDVELRCDPISGHTALYWYRQSLGQGLEFLIYFQGNSAPDKSGLPSDRFSAERTGGSVSTLTIQRTQQEDSAVYLCASSSTATHYEQYFGPGTRLTVT.

In DNA form, the CDR3 reads TGTGCCAGCAGCCCCCCGGGGGGAGGCTACGAGCAGTACTTC. The encoded protein is CASSPPGGGYEQYF. The chain links TRBV28 to TRBJ2-7, with 7 bases matching TRBD2. The germline V gene encodes CDR1 MDHEN and CDR2 SYDVKM. The length of the CDR3 is 14 residues. Losses at the gene ends were 6 bases for V and 3 bases for J; bases not matched to a gene: 8.

The CDR3 region is CASSRSLTGTYEQYF. In DNA, the CDR3 is TGTGCCAGCAGCCGTTCCTTGACAGGGACCTACGAGCAGTACTTC. This chain uses TRBV7-9 with TRBJ2-7, with 7 bases matching TRBD1. From germline, CDR1 is SEHNR and CDR2 FQNEAQ (reference sequence). The CDR3 extends over 15 amino acids. V was clipped by 5 bases and J by 2 bases; unmatched bases: 9.

This clone was seen just once. The chain links TRBV28 to TRBJ2-7; 7 nucleotides match TRBD2. Germline CDR1 reads MDHEN; CDR2 reads SYDVKM. CDR3 length equals 15 residues. Germline trimming cut 5 bases from V and 4 bases from J; bases unmatched to any gene: 11. The CDR3 sequence: CASSTPLAAKYEQYF. In DNA, the CDR3 is TGTGCCAGCAGTACACCCCTAGCGGCCAAATACGAGCAGTACTTC.

The chain uses TRBV4-2 and TRBJ2-3; 14 nucleotides match TRBD2. Unmatched junction bases numbered 10, after V lost 0 bases and J lost 2 bases. The CDR3 has 20 amino acids. The V gene's germline CDR1 is LGHNA and CDR2 YNFKEQ. CDR3 protein: CASSQEPVVGLAGDTDTQYF. The CDR3 bases are TGTGCCAGCAGCCAAGAGCCCGTTGTGGGACTAGCGGGGGACACAGATACGCAGTATTTT.

This chain connects TRBV10-2 to TRBJ2-5; no definite D call. V was clipped by 0 bases and J by 1 base, with 9 bases between them. This CDR3 contains 15 residues. CDR1 and CDR2 (germline): WSHSY, SAAADI. In DNA, the CDR3 is TGCGCCAGCAGTGAGTCACCGGGTACCCAAGAGACCCAGTACTTC. Its protein is CASSESPGTQETQYF.

The V call is TRBV7-8, the J call TRBJ2-3; 9 bases match TRBD1. The J segment lost 4 bases and the V segment lost 1 base, leaving 12 bases of the junction unmatched. Germline V gives CDR1 SGHVS, CDR2 FQNEAQ. This CDR3 spans 18 amino acids. CDR3 nucleotide sequence: TGTGCCAGCAGCTTAGATGTCTACGGGACAGGGTATCCAGATACGCAGTATTTT. This gives the protein CASSLDVYGTGYPDTQYF.

This rearrangement joins TRBV11-2 to TRBJ1-2; D unclear. Germline CDR1 is SGHAT and CDR2 is FQNNGV. The CDR3 is 12 residues long. Deletions cut 1 base from V and 8 bases from J, with 8 bases between. CDR3 sequence: CASSLGLRGYTF. CDR3 bases: TGTGCCAGCAGCTTAGGGCTGCGGGGCTACACCTTC. Drawing the rest from reference TRBV11-2 and TRBJ1-2, the complete variable domain is EAGVAQSPRYKIIEKRQSVAFWCNPISGHATLYWYQQILGQGPKLLIQFQNNGVVDDSQLPKDRFSAERLKGVDSTLKIQPAKLEDSAVYLCASSLGLRGYTFGSGTRLTVV.